The sequence of this T cell receptor (beta chain) was determined in a study of cytomegalovirus exposure and HLA in healthy donors. Background on the study: Most donors, about 77% of several hundred genotyped, fell in the Caucasian-associated ancestry cluster.

Study conclusions and caveats: As a later analysis showed, several of the most significant clusters appeared to be linked to common viral pathogens.

As for this clone: Its antigen is unknown.

Donors likely had unrecorded immune exposures despite being nominally healthy when sampled. Use of 60 Vbeta and 13 Jbeta primers characterized the PCR. Clones were read by immunoSEQ multiplex PCR, and TCRdb kept only the in-frame ones, dropping some. Here the sample spans about 64,000 clones, around 70% being singletons. The sample comprised PBMCs. The clonotype was recovered from a male donor in good health and CMV-seropositive.

The CDR3: CASSDRLAGSTDTQYF. The CDR3 bases are TGCGCCAGCAGTGACCGACTAGCGGGGTCCACAGATACGCAGTATTTT. The chain has TRBV10-1 and TRBJ2-3; TRBD2 agrees at 11 bases. The CDR3 is 16 residues long. Germline V gene data show CDR1 as WNHNN and CDR2 as SYGVQD (reference sequence). The ends lost 3 bases at V and 2 bases at J; junction bases unmatched: 4.